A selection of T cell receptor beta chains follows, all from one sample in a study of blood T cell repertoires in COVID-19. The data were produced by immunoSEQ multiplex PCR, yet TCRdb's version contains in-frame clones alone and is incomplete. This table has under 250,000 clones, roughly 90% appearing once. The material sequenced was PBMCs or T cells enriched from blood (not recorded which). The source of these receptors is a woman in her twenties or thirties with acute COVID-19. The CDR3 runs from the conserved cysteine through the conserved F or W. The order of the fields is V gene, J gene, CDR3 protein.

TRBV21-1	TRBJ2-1	CASSKKQGADNEQFF
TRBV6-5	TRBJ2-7	CASSYSRGQGHEQYF
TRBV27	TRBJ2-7	CASSPGWASGDYEQYF
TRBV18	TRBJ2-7	CASSPKSTGSYEQYF
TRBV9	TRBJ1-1	CASSVAPGSNTEAFF
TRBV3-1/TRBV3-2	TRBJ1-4	CASGGTNEKLFF
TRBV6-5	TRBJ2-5	CASSTTGIETQYF
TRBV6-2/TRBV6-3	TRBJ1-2	CASSPTEYGYTF
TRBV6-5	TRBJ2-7	CASRNIFSYEQYF
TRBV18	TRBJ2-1	CASSGSYNEQFF
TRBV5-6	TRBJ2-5	CASSFLDRAEETQYF
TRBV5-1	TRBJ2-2	CASSLRAGNTGELFF
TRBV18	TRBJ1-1	CASSTTGSTEAFF
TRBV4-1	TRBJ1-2	CASKGANYGYTF
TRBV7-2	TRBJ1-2	CASSPQTGDYGYTF
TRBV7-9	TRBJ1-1	CASSPVLAITEAFF
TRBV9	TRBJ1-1	CASSVTVGTEAFF
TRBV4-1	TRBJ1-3	CASSQVLVNTIYF
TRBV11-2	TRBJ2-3	CASSLLAGGNTDTQYF
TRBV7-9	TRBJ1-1	CASSLRGMNTEAFF
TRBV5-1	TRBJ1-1	CASSLEGLGAFF
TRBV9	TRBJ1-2	CASSVSDLPLYGYTF
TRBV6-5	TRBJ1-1	CASSYARNTEAFF
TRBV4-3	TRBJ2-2	CASSQDPGLVNTGELFF
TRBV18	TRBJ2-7	CASSKQAYEQYF
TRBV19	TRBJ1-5	CASNTGTGVLSNQPQHF
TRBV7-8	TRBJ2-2	CASSLDLAGGDYTGELFF
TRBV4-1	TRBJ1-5	CASSQDRRAIDNQPQHF
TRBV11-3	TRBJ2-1	CASSSGGAYYNEQFF
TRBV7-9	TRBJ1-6	CASRDVGQGRNSPLHF
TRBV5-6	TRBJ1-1	CASSPNSGVLEAFF
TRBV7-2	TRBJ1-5	CASSLVTDGQPQHF
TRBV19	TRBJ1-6	CASSRQGGRSPLHF
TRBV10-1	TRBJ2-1	CASSPSGDSNEQFF
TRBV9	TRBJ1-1	CASSVGGTGGIGTEAFF
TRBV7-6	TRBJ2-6	CASSSRGVSSGANVLTF
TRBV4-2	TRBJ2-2	CASSQEDRANTGELFF
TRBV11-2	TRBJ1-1	CASSLVEAAEVFF
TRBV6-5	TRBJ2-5	CASSYGGNGRETQYF
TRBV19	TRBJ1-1	CASSMATADTEAFF
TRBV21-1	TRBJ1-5	CASRRVPFRPQHF
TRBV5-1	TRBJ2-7	CASSFGTGASTEQYF
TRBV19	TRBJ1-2	CASSIPDRNYGYTF
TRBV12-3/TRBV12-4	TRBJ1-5	CASSPSQNQPQHF
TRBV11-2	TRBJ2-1	CASSVLAGEGSYNEQFF
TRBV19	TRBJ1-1	CASSMAGGAYVSEAFF
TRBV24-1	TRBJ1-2	CATSDSGHGYTF
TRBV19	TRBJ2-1	CASSISPPGTSPEQFF
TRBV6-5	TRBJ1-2	CASSTDRADYGYTF
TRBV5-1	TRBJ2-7	CASSLASGLSYEQYF
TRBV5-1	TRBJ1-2	CASSLSGNLGYGYTF
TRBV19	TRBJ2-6	CASGDLTGANVLTF
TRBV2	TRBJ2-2	CASSPGLHNTGELFF
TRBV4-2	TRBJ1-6	CASSQGQGVYSPLHF
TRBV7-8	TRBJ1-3	CASSIRQGRGNTIYF